Presented here are 17 T cell receptor beta chains from one specimen sequenced in a study of cytomegalovirus exposure and HLA in healthy donors. The PCR employed 60 Vbeta primers together with 13 Jbeta primers. Sequenced by immunoSEQ multiplex PCR; TCRdb stores in-frame clones only, minus some. This table has around 100,000 clones, around 61% appearing once. The sequenced sample was PBMCs. The receptors were sampled from a woman in her twenties or thirties in good health and CMV-seronegative.

The CDR3 region is CSVSGSGIYEQYF. The CDR3, as DNA: TGCAGCGTGTCGGGTAGCGGGATCTACGAGCAGTACTTC. The rearrangement links TRBV29-1 to TRBJ2-5, with TRBD2 identical over 8 bases. TRBJ2-7 explains the end of the DNA better; the J call may be wrong. Per the germline V gene, CDR1 is SQVTM and CDR2 is ANQGSEA. This CDR3 has 13 amino acids.

This chain joins TRBV27 and TRBJ2-3, with 9 bases aligning to TRBD2. J gave up 6 bases and V 10 bases, and 8 bases lay outside the gene matches. The CDR3 covers 13 residues. In germline, CDR1 is MNHEY, CDR2 SMNVEV (reference sequence). CDR3 loop: CATAGLARDTQYF. The CDR3 DNA sequence: TGTGCCACCGCGGGACTAGCTCGCGATACGCAGTATTTT.

The chain has TRBV6-1 and TRBJ2-4; 9 bases are shared with TRBD1. The CDR3 length is 13 residues. The junction had 0 bases not matched to a gene; V was cut back by 3 bases and J by 6 bases. The germline V gene encodes CDR1 MNHNS and CDR2 SASEGT. The CDR3 DNA reads as TGTGCCAGCAGTGAGGGACAGGGAAACATTCAGTACTTC. Its protein product is CASSEGQGNIQYF.

The V gene is TRBV10-2, the J gene TRBJ2-1; TRBD2 matches 9 bases. Trimming took 2 bases from V and 3 from J; bases not matched to a gene: 2. Per the germline V gene, CDR1 is WSHSY and CDR2 is SAAADI. CDR3 length: 15 residues. CDR3 nucleotide sequence: TGCGCCAGCAGTGAGAGGACTAGCGACTACAATGAGCAGTTCTTC. Translating it yields CASSERTSDYNEQFF.

The chain uses TRBV4-3 and TRBJ2-5; the match to TRBD1 covers 7 bases. Germline loops: CDR1 LGHNA, CDR2 YSLEER. This CDR3 region has 14 residues. V lost 4 bases to trimming and J lost 1 base; unmatched junction nucleotides: 3. The DNA of the CDR3 is TGCGCCAGCAGCCTCCGGGACAGCCAAGAGACCCAGTACTTC. Protein sequence: CASSLRDSQETQYF.

The chain links TRBV7-8 to TRBJ1-1, with D hard to call. The CDR3 sequence is 16 residues long. V was clipped by 1 base and J by 0 bases, with 12 bases between them. The V gene's germline CDR1 is SGHVS and CDR2 FQNEAQ. This chain's CDR3 is CASSLGNINLNTEAFF. CDR3 nucleotide sequence: TGTGCCAGCAGCTTAGGAAACATTAACCTGAACACTGAAGCTTTCTTT.

This clone has just a few counts. The rearrangement joins TRBV6-4 to TRBJ2-1, with TRBD2 matching over 9 bases. Germline-derived CDR1 and CDR2 are MRHNA and SNTAGT. The CDR3 totals 15 residues. The trim removed 3 bases at V and 8 bases at J, leaving 8 bases unmatched. The CDR3 loop reads CASSESSGSMDEQFF. In DNA, the CDR3 is TGTGCCAGCAGTGAGAGTAGCGGGAGTATGGATGAGCAGTTCTTC.

The rearrangement links TRBV28 to TRBJ2-7; 12 bases are a match to TRBD2. Germline lookup yields CDR1 MDHEN and CDR2 SYDVKM. Trimming removed 1 base from V and 3 bases from J; junction bases left unmatched: 1. The CDR3 is made up of 15 amino acids. CDR3 nucleotides: TGTGCCAGCAGTTTATCACTAGCGGGAGGCTACGAGCAGTACTTC. Its translation is CASSLSLAGGYEQYF. The variable domain in full, with the rest retrieved from reference TRBV28 and TRBJ2-7, is DVKVTQSSRYLVKRTGEKVFLECVQDMDHENMFWYRQDPGLGLRLIYFSYDVKMKEKGDIPEGYSVSREKKERFSLILESASTNQTSMYLCASSLSLAGGYEQYFGPGTRLTVT.

This clone was detected only a few times. This chain links TRBV7-2 with TRBJ1-5; D not certain. Deletions cut 4 bases from V and 7 bases from J, with 8 bases between. The CDR3 runs to 12 residues. CDR1 SGHTA and CDR2 FQGNSA come from the germline V gene. The CDR3 DNA reads TGTGCCAGCAGCTCGTTCGGGCAGCCCCAGCATTTT. This sequence encodes CASSSFGQPQHF.

The chain has TRBV28 and TRBJ2-7; 12 positions match TRBD2. The CDR3 is made up of 14 amino acids. Germline lookup yields CDR1 MDHEN and CDR2 SYDVKM. V lost 7 bases and J lost 3; bases outside the gene matches: 4. This CDR3 is CASTSSGRVYEQYF. The CDR3 nucleotides read TGTGCCAGCACCTCTAGCGGGAGGGTCTACGAGCAGTACTTC.

This clone has a handful of counts. This rearrangement joins TRBV7-9 to TRBJ2-7; 7 nucleotides agree with TRBD2. The CDR3 covers 13 residues. Trimming took 6 bases from V and 5 from J; bases not matched to a gene: 7. The germline CDR1 and CDR2 sequences are SEHNR and FQNEAQ (reference sequence). The CDR3 DNA sequence: TGTGCCAGCAGAACGGGAGGAGTCGACGAGCAGTACTTC. It specifies CASRTGGVDEQYF.

This clone was observed a handful of times. This rearrangement joins TRBV28 to TRBJ1-5, with 9 bases lining up with TRBD1. The germline gives CDR1 MDHEN, CDR2 SYDVKM. CDR3 length equals 14 residues. V gave up 6 bases and J gave up 6 bases; unmatched junction bases: 6. For the CDR3, the DNA is TGTGCCAGCAGAACCGACAGGGGGAGTCAGCCCCAGCATTTT. Amino acid sequence: CASRTDRGSQPQHF.

This chain joins TRBV9 and TRBJ2-1; 12 bases fit TRBD2. Trimming at V came to 0 bases and at J to 6 bases, leaving 1 base not matched to a gene. The germline gives CDR1 SGDLS, CDR2 YYNGEE. This CDR3 comprises 15 residues. The CDR3 DNA reads as TGTGCCAGCAGCGTAGGGACTAGCGGGACCAATGAGCAGTTCTTC. Translated: CASSVGTSGTNEQFF.

The chain employs TRBV28 and TRBJ2-1; 13 bases are shared with TRBD2. Losses at the gene ends were 3 bases for V and 6 bases for J; bases not matched to a gene: 2. Germline V gene data show CDR1 as MDHEN and CDR2 as SYDVKM. This CDR3 contains 15 residues. The CDR3 DNA is TGTGCCAGCAGTTTGGGGACTAGCGGGACCAATGAGCAGTTCTTC. This codes for CASSLGTSGTNEQFF.

This clone was recorded a few times. The chain joins TRBV7-8 to TRBJ1-2, with D uncertain. CDR1 SGHVS and CDR2 FQNEAQ come from the germline V gene. This CDR3 is 14 amino acids long. V dropped 5 bases and J dropped 3 bases, with 13 bases sitting between them. CDR3 in DNA: TGTGCCAGCAGCCCTAGGGAGGGAGACTATGGCTACACCTTC. This codes for CASSPREGDYGYTF.

The gene calls are TRBV27 and TRBJ1-2; 9 nucleotides line up with TRBD1. V lost 6 bases, J lost 3 bases, and 11 bases stayed unmatched. The CDR3 has 16 residues. Germline-derived CDR1 and CDR2 are MNHEY and SMNVEV (reference sequence). CDR3 residues: CASRIRTGQGHYGYTF. CDR3 nucleotides: TGTGCCAGCAGAATAAGAACGGGACAGGGTCACTATGGCTACACCTTC.

This chain connects TRBV29-1 to TRBJ1-4; D unresolved. This CDR3 has 12 amino acids. Trimming stripped 6 bases from V and 6 bases from J, with 11 bases between. From germline, CDR1 is SQVTM and CDR2 ANQGSEA. The CDR3 DNA follows: TGCAGCGTCGGAGGCGGAGATGAAAAACTGTTTTTT. Translation gives CSVGGGDEKLFF.